This passage covers 9 T cell receptor beta chains from one sample sequenced in a study of cytomegalovirus exposure and HLA in healthy donors. Researchers ran the PCR with 60 Vbeta and 13 Jbeta primers. Libraries were prepared by immunoSEQ multiplex PCR; TCRdb keeps only in-frame clonotypes and omits some of them. This sample has roughly 290,000 clones, with roughly 90% found just once. The sample taken for sequencing was PBMCs. The source of these receptors is a woman between 18 and 29 years old in good health and CMV-seronegative.

The chain has TRBV9 and TRBJ2-5; D possibly corresponds to TRBD2 (6 bases). This CDR3 is built from 14 residues. Trimming removed 6 bases at V and 4 bases at J, with 16 bases between. The germline gives CDR1 SGDLS, CDR2 YYNGEE. CDR3 loop: CASTEDGTPETQYF. CDR3 in DNA: TGTGCCAGCACCGAAGACGGGACTCCAGAGACCCAGTACTTC.

This clone was observed once. The chain carries TRBV5-6 and TRBJ1-4, with 10 bases that match TRBD1. The CDR3 runs 15 residues. Losses at the gene ends were 3 bases for V and 4 bases for J; bases not matched to a gene: 3. Germline CDR1 reads SGHDT; CDR2 reads YYEEEE. The CDR3 here is CASSWGTGDNEKLFF. Here the CDR3 DNA reads TGTGCCAGCAGCTGGGGGACAGGGGATAATGAAAAACTGTTTTTT. The complete variable domain, with remaining parts taken from reference TRBV5-6 and TRBJ1-4, reads DAGVTQSPTHLIKTRGQQVTLRCSPKSGHDTVSWYQQALGQGPQFIFQYYEEEERQRGNFPDRFSGHQFPNYSSELNVNALLLGDSALYLCASSWGTGDNEKLFFGSGTQLSVL.

V and J are TRBV29-1 and TRBJ2-3; TRBD2 is a possible D gene (7 bases). The germline CDR1 and CDR2 sequences are SQVTM and ANQGSEA. CDR3 size: 15 residues. The V end lost 7 bases, the J end lost 0 bases, and 17 bases lay between the germline ends. The DNA of the CDR3 is TGCAGCGCTGGCGGGGGCACCTATAGCACAGATACGCAGTATTTT. Translated: CSAGGGTYSTDTQYF.

The genes are TRBV5-1 and TRBJ1-3, with D tentatively TRBD1 (5 bases). V lost 4 bases to trimming and J lost 8 bases, with 22 bases between them. This CDR3 has 16 amino acids. CDR1 and CDR2 from the germline V gene are SGHRS and YFSETQ. CDR3 sequence: CASSQDGADVLDTIYF. CDR3 coding DNA: TGCGCCAGCAGCCAGGATGGGGCCGACGTCTTGGACACCATATATTTT. Full variable domain (remainder filled in from reference TRBV5-1 and TRBJ1-3): KAGVTQTPRYLIKTRGQQVTLSCSPISGHRSVSWYQQTPGQGLQFLFEYFSETQRNKGNFPGRFSGRQFSNSRSEMNVSTLELGDSALYLCASSQDGADVLDTIYFGEGSWLTVV.

The V and J genes are TRBV2 and TRBJ2-7, with 12 bases aligning to TRBD1. CDR1 and CDR2 (germline): SNHLY, FYNNEI. Losses at the gene ends were 5 bases for V and 7 bases for J; bases not matched to a gene: 15. The CDR3 runs 17 residues. The CDR3 region is CASSIEKPGQGAKEQYF. CDR3 in DNA: TGTGCCAGCAGTATAGAAAAACCGGGACAGGGGGCAAAAGAGCAGTACTTC.

The chain combines TRBV19 with TRBJ2-1, with 10 bases aligning to TRBD2. Trimming took 5 bases from V and 4 from J; bases not matched to a gene: 5. This CDR3 is 15 amino acids long. CDR1 is LNHDA and CDR2 is SQIVND in the germline V gene (reference sequence). CDR3 sequence (DNA): TGTGCCAGTAGTGGGCTAGCGGGGGCGTACAATGAGCAGTTCTTC. Protein sequence: CASSGLAGAYNEQFF.

The CDR3 sequence is CASSLDGQGLQYF. In DNA, the CDR3 is TGCGCCAGCAGCTTGGATGGGCAGGGGCTGCAGTATTTT. The V call is TRBV5-1, the J call TRBJ2-3; maybe TRBD1 (6 bases). Germline values: CDR1 SGHRS, CDR2 YFSETQ. This CDR3 is built from 13 residues. V lost 0 bases to trimming and J lost 11 bases, with 13 bases between them. The whole variable domain, remainder taken from reference TRBV5-1 and TRBJ2-3, is KAGVTQTPRYLIKTRGQQVTLSCSPISGHRSVSWYQQTPGQGLQFLFEYFSETQRNKGNFPGRFSGRQFSNSRSEMNVSTLELGDSALYLCASSLDGQGLQYFGPGTRLTVL.

The chain recombines TRBV2 with TRBJ2-7; TRBD1 aligns across 10 bases. J was trimmed by 6 bases and V by 6 bases; bases with no gene match: 5. CDR3 length equals 13 residues. Germline lookup yields CDR1 SNHLY and CDR2 FYNNEI. The CDR3 DNA reads TGTGCCAGCAGCGGACAGGGGGGCGGCGAGCAGTACTTC. This translates into CASSGQGGGEQYF.

V is TRBV19 and J is TRBJ2-4, with TRBD2 as a possible D gene (7 bases). CDR3 length: 16 residues. Trimming removed 10 bases from V and 2 bases from J, with 21 bases in between. Per germline, CDR1 LNHDA and CDR2 SQIVND (reference sequence). Here the CDR3 DNA reads TGTGCCACCGCGGTGGGGGGGGCGAGGTCCAAAAACATTCAGTACTTC. Translating it yields CATAVGGARSKNIQYF. The full variable domain, rest sourced from reference TRBV19 and TRBJ2-4, is DGGITQSPKYLFRKEGQNVTLSCEQNLNHDAMYWYRQDPGQGLRLIYYSQIVNDFQKGDIAEGYSVSREKKESFPLTVTSAQKNPTAFYLCATAVGGARSKNIQYFGAGTRLSVL.